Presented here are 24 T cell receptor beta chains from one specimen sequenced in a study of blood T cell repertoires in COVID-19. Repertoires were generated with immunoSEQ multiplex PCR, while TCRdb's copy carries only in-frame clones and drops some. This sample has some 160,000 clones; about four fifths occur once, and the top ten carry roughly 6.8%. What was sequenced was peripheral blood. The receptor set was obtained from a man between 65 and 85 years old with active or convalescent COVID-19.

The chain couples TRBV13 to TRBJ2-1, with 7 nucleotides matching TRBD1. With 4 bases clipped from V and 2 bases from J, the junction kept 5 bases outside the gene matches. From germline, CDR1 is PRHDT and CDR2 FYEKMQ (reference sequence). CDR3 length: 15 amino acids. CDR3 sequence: CASSYIGGTYNEQFF. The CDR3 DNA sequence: TGTGCCAGCAGCTACATAGGGGGCACCTACAATGAGCAGTTCTTC. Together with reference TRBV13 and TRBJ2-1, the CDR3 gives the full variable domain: AAGVIQSPRHLIKEKRETATLKCYPIPRHDTVYWYQQGPGQDPQFLISFYEKMQSDKGSIPDRFSAQQFSDYHSELNMSSLELGDSALYFCASSYIGGTYNEQFFGPGTRLTVL.

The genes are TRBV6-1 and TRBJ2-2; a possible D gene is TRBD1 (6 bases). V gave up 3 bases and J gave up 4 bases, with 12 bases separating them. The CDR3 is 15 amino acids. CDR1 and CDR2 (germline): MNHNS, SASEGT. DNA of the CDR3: TGTGCCAGCAGTGAGGCAGGGGTCGGCACCGGGGAGCTGTTTTTT. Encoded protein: CASSEAGVGTGELFF.

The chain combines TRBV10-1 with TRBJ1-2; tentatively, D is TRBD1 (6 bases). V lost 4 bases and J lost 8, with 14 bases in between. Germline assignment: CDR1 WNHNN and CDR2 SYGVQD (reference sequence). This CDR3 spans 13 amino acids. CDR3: CASSAGTSLGYTF. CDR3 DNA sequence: TGCGCCAGCAGTGCCGGGACATCGCTCGGCTACACCTTC.

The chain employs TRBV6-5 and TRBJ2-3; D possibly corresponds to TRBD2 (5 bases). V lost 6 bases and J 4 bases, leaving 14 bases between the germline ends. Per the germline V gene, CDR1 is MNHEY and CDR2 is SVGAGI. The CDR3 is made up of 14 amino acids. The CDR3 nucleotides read TGTGCCAGCAGGCGTCTAGCTGGGTCAGATACGCAGTATTTT. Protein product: CASRRLAGSDTQYF.

The CDR3 nucleotides read TGTGCCAGCAGCCACCGACAGGAGTTCTCTGGAAACACCATATATTTT. This translates into CASSHRQEFSGNTIYF. The chain is built from TRBV14 and TRBJ1-3; possible D gene TRBD1, 6 bases. The CDR3 has 16 amino acids. Trimming took off 3 bases at V and 0 bases at J, with 12 bases between the two ends. Germline CDR1 and CDR2: SGHDN and FVKESK.

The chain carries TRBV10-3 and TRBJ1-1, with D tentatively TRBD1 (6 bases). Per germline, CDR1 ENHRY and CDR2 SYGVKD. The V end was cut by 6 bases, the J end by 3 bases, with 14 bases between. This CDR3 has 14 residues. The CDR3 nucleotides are TGTGCCATCAGCACAGGGCTTTCCGACACTGAAGCTTTCTTT. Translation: CAISTGLSDTEAFF.

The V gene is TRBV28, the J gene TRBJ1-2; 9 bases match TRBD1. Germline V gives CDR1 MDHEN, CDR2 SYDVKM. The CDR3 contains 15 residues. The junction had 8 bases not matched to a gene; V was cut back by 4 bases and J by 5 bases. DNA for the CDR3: TGTGCCAGCAGTTGGATAACAGGGGGCTGGTATGGCTACACCTTC. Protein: CASSWITGGWYGYTF.

CDR3 sequence: CASSSGQGFFLDGYTF. The CDR3 DNA sequence: TGTGCCAGCAGTTCCGGACAGGGATTCTTTTTGGATGGCTACACCTTC. The genes are TRBV6-2 or TRBV6-3 and TRBJ1-2, with 8 bases lining up with TRBD1. J was trimmed by 6 bases and V by 4 bases; bases with no gene match: 13. Looked up from germline, CDR1 is MNHEY and CDR2 is SVGEGT. The length of the CDR3 is 16 residues.

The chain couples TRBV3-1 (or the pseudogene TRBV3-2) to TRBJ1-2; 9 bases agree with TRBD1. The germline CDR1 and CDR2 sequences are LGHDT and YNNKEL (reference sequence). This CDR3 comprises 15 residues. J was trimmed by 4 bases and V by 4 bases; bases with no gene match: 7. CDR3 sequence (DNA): TGTGCCAGCAGCCCCCGTAGACAGGGGGTCTATGGCTACACCTTC. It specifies CASSPRRQGVYGYTF.

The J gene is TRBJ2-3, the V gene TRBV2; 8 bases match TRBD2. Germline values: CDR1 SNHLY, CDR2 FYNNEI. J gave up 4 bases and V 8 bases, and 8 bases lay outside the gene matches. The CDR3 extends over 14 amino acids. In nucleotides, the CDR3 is TGTGCCAGCGAGCAAGCGGGAGTGGCAGATACGCAGTATTTT. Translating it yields CASEQAGVADTQYF.

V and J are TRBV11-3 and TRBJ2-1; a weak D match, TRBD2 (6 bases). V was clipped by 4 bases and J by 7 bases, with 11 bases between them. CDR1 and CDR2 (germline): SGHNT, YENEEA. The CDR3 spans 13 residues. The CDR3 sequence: CASSSSGTNEQFF. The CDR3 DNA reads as TGTGCCAGCAGCTCCTCCGGGACTAATGAGCAGTTCTTC.

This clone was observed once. The CDR3 DNA is TGCGCCAGCAGCTTTGGCTCGGGGTCCTACAATGAGCAGTTCTTC. Amino acids: CASSFGSGSYNEQFF. This chain uses TRBV5-1 with TRBJ2-1, with D tentatively TRBD2 (5 bases). The CDR3 consists of 15 residues. V was clipped by 2 bases and J by 1 base, with 10 bases between them. The germline V gene encodes CDR1 SGHRS and CDR2 YFSETQ.

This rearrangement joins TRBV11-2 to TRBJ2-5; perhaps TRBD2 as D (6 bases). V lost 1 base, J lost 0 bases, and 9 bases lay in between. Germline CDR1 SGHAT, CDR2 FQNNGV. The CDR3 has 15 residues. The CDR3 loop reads CASSLVWGDQETQYF. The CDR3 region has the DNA TGTGCCAGCAGCTTAGTATGGGGGGACCAAGAGACCCAGTACTTC. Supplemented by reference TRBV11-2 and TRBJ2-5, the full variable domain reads EAGVAQSPRYKIIEKRQSVAFWCNPISGHATLYWYQQILGQGPKLLIQFQNNGVVDDSQLPKDRFSAERLKGVDSTLKIQPAKLEDSAVYLCASSLVWGDQETQYFGPGTRLLVL.

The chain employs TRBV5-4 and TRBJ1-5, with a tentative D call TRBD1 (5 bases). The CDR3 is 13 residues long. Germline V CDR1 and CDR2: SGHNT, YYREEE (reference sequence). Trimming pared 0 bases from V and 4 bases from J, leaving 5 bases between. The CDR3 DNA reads TGTGCCAGCAGCTTGGGACAGAATCAGCCCCAGCATTTT. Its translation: CASSLGQNQPQHF.

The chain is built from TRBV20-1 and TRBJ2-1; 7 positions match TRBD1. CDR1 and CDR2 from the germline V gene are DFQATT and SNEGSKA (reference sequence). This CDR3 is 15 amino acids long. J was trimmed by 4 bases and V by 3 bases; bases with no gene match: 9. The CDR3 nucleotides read TGCAGTGCTAGTTCATTTCGCAGGGGGTACAATGAGCAGTTCTTC. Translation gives CSASSFRRGYNEQFF.

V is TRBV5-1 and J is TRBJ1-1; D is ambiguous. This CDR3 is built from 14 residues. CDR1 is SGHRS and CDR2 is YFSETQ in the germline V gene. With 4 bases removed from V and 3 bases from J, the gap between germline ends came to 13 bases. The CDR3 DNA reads TGCGCCAGCAGCCGGGCCTCCGGGGACACTGAAGCTTTCTTT. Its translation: CASSRASGDTEAFF.

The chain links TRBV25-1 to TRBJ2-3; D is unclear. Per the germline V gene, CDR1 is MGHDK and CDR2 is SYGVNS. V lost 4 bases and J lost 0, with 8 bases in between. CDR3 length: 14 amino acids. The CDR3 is CASSGLESTDTQYF. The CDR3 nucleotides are TGTGCCAGCAGTGGGCTAGAGAGCACAGATACGCAGTATTTT.

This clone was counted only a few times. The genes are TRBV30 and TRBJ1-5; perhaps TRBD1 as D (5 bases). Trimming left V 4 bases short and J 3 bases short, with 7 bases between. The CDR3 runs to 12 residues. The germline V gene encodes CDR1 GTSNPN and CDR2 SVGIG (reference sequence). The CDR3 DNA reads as TGTGCCTGGAACAGGAACAATCAGCCCCAGCATTTT. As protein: CAWNRNNQPQHF.

The CDR3 loop is CASSYLDSMNTEAFF. The CDR3 DNA is TGTGCCAGCAGTTACCTCGACAGCATGAACACTGAAGCTTTCTTT. This chain links TRBV6-5 with TRBJ1-1, with D possibly being TRBD1 (5 bases). The length of the CDR3 is 15 residues. V was clipped by 2 bases and J by 0 bases, with 10 bases between them. Germline V gene sequence: CDR1 MNHEY, CDR2 SVGAGI.

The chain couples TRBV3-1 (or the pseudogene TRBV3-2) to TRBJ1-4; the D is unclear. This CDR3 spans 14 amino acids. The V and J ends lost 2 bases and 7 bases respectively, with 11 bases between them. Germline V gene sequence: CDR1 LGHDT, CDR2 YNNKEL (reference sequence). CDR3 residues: CASSQPSRGEKLFF. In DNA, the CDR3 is TGTGCCAGCAGCCAACCGTCCCGGGGTGAAAAACTGTTTTTT.

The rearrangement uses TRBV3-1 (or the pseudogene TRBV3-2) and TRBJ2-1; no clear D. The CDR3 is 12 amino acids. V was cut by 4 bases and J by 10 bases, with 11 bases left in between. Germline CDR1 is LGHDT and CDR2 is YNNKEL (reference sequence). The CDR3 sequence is CASSPYVGEQFF. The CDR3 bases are TGTGCCAGCAGCCCCTATGTGGGCGAGCAGTTCTTC.

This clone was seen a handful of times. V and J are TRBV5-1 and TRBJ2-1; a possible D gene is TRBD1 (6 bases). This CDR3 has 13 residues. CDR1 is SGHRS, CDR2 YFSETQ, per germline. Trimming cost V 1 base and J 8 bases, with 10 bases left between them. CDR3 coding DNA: TGCGCCAGCAGCTTGTCAGGGGACGATGAGCAGTTCTTC. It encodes CASSLSGDDEQFF. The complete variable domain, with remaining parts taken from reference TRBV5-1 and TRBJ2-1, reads KAGVTQTPRYLIKTRGQQVTLSCSPISGHRSVSWYQQTPGQGLQFLFEYFSETQRNKGNFPGRFSGRQFSNSRSEMNVSTLELGDSALYLCASSLSGDDEQFFGPGTRLTVL.

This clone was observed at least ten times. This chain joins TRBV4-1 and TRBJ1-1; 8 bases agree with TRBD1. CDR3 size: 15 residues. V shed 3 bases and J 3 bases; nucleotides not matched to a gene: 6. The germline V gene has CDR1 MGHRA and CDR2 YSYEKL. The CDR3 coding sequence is TGCGCCAGCAGCCACTCAACAGGGGGGTACACTGAAGCTTTCTTT. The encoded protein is CASSHSTGGYTEAFF.

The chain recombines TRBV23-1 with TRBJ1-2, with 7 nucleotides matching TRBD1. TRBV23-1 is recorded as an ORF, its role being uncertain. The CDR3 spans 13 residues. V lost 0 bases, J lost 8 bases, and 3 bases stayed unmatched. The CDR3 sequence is CASSQSTGNGYTF. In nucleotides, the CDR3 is TGCGCCAGCAGTCAATCGACAGGGAACGGCTACACCTTC.